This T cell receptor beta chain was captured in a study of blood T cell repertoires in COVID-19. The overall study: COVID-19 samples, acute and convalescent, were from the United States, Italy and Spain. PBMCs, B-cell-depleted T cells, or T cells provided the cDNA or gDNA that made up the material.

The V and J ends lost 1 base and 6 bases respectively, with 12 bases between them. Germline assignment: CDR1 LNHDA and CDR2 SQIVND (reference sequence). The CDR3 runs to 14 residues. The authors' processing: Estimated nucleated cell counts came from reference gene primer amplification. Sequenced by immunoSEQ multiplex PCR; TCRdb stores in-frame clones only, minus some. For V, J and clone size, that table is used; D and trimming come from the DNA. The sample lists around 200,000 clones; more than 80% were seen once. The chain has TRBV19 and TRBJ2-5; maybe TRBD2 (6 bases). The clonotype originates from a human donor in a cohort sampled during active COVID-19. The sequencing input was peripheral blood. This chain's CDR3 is CASSIGGGKQTQYF. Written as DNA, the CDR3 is TGTGCCAGTAGTATAGGTGGAGGGAAGCAGACCCAGTACTTC.